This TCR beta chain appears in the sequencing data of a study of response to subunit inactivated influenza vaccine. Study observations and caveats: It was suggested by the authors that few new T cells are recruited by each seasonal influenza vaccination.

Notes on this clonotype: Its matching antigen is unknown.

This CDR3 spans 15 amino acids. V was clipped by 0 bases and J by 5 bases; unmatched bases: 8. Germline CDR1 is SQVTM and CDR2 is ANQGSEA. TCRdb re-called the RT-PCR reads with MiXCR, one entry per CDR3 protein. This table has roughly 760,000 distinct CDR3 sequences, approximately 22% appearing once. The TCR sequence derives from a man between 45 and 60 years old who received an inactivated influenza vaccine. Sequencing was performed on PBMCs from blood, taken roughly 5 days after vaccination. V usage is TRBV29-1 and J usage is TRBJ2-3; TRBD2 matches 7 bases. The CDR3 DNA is TGCAGCGTTGAAGACCCAGGGAGGGTAAAAGATACGCAGTATTTT. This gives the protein CSVEDPGRVKDTQYF.